This record concerns one T cell receptor beta chain sequence. The assay was immunoSEQ multiplex PCR, and TCRdb's table has in-frame clones only and misses some. Of about 250,000 clones in the sample, 80% to 90% were seen once. The record originates from a study of blood T cell repertoires in COVID-19. The overall study: Acute-phase and convalescent COVID-19 samples originated in the United States, Italy and Spain.

The CDR3 is made up of 14 amino acids. V was clipped by 0 bases and J by 2 bases, with 5 bases between them. The germline gives CDR1 LGHNA, CDR2 YSLEER. Sequencing input: PBMCs or T cells enriched from blood (not recorded which). The source is a woman between 45 and 65 years old who had been exposed to COVID-19. The chain links TRBV4-3 to TRBJ1-3; a possible D gene is TRBD1 (5 bases). The CDR3 protein is CASSQEGAGNTIYF. CDR3 nucleotide sequence: TGCGCCAGCAGCCAAGAAGGGGCTGGAAACACCATATATTTT.